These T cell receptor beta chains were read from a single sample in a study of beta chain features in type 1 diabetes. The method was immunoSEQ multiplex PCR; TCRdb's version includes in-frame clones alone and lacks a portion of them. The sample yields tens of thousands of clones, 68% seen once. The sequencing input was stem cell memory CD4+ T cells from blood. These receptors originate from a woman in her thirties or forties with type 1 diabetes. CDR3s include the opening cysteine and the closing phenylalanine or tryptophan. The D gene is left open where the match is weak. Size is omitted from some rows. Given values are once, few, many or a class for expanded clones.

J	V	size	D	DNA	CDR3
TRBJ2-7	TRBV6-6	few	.	TGTGCCAGCAGTCTGAGGGATCGAGGCGAGCAGTACTTC	CASSLRDRGEQYF
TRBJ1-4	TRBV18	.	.	TGTGCCAGCTCACCACGGCCTAATGAAAAACTGTTTTTT	CASSPRPNEKLFF
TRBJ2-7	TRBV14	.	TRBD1	TGTGCCAGCAGCCAAGACAGGGACAGGGGGCGAGAGCAGTACTTC	CASSQDRDRGREQYF
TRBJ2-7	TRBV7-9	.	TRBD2	TGTGCCAGCAGCTTAGGGCTAGCGGGAGTCGGCGAGCAGTACTTC	CASSLGLAGVGEQYF
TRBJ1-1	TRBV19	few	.	TGTGCCAGTAGTCTAGGACAGACGAACACTGAAGCTTTCTTT	CASSLGQTNTEAFF
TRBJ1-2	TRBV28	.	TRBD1	TGTGCCAGCAGTTCCTCGGACAGGAACTATGGCTACACCTTC	CASSSSDRNYGYTF
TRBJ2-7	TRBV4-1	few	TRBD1	TGCGCCAGCAGCCAACTGGGACAGGGTTCCTACGAGCAGTACTTC	CASSQLGQGSYEQYF
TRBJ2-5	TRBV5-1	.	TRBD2	TGCGCCAGCCAGGAGGGGAGGGCAGAGACCCAGTACTTC	CASQEGRAETQYF
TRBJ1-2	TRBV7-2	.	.	TGTGCCAGCAGCCTGGACACCTACACCTCCAACTATGGCTACACCTTC	CASSLDTYTSNYGYTF
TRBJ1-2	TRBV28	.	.	TGTGCCAGCACTTTTATACCAGGGGACTATGGCTACACCTTC	CASTFIPGDYGYTF
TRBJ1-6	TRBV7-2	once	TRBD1	TGTGCCAGCAGCCAACAGGGGATTCGTTCACCCCTCCACTTT	CASSQQGIRSPLHF
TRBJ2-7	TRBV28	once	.	TGTGCCATTAGCCCAGACCGTACCTACGAGCAGTACTTC	CAISPDRTYEQYF
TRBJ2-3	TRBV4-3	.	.	TGCGCCAGCAGCCAAGGGAGGAATACTCCCACAGATACGCAGTATTTT	CASSQGRNTPTDTQYF
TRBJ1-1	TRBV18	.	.	TGTGCCAGCTCATCAAACAGGGCCAAGGTGAACACTGAAGCTTTCTTT	CASSSNRAKVNTEAFF
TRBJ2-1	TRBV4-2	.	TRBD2	TGTGCCAGCAGCCAACGGGACGGCCGCGGGGGGGCGCCGGGTGAGCAGTTCTTC	CASSQRDGRGGAPGEQFF
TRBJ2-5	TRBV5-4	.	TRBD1	TGTGCCGGGTGGGACAGGGGACGGGGGGAGACCCAGTACTTC	CAGWDRGRGETQYF
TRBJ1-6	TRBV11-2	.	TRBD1	TGTGCCAGCAGCTATGGACAGGGTGGATCACCCCTCCACTTT	CASSYGQGGSPLHF
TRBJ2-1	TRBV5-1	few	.	TGCGCCAGCAGCTTGGCCGCGCGGGAATACAATGAGCAGTTCTTC	CASSLAAREYNEQFF
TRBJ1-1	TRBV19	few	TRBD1	TGTGCCAGTGGAGACAGGGGGGTGACTGAAGCTTTCTTT	CASGDRGVTEAFF
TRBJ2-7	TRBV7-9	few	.	TGTGCCAGCAGCTTAGAATCGGCCTACGAGCAGTACTTC	CASSLESAYEQYF
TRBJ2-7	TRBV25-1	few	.	TGTGCCAGCCGCGCGGGATTGGGGCCTTCCTACGAGCAGTACTTC	CASRAGLGPSYEQYF
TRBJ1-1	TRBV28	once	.	TGTGCCAGCAGTGGGGTGGGCAGGGGAGCGGCTGAAGCTTTCTTT	CASSGVGRGAAEAFF
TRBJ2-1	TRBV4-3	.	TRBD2	TGCGCCAGCAGCCAAGACGGGGCGGGAGTCAACTCTGGGAATGAGCAGTTCTTC	CASSQDGAGVNSGNEQFF
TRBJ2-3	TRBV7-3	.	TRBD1	TGTGCCAGCAGCTTAGCGTGGACAGGGAGCACAGATACGCAGTATTTT	CASSLAWTGSTDTQYF
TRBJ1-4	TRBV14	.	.	TGTGCCAGCAGGTTCAGGGTTGGTGAAAAACTGTTTTTT	CASRFRVGEKLFF
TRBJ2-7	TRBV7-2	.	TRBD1	TGTGCCAGCAGCTTGGGGGACAGATTAGGCGAGCAGTACTTC	CASSLGDRLGEQYF
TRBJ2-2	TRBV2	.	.	TGTGCCAGCAGGGTCGGACTGAGGACCGGGGAGCTGTTTTTT	CASRVGLRTGELFF
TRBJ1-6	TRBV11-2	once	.	TGTGCCAGCAGCTCTGGGCCTGGTAATTCACCCCTCCACTTT	CASSSGPGNSPLHF
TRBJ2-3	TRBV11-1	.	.	TGTGCCAGCAGCTTAGTTGGGCTAGCAACAGATACGCAGTATTTT	CASSLVGLATDTQYF
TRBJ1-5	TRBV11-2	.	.	TGTGCCAGCAGCTTTTCCAGTAGCAATCAGCCCCAGCATTTT	CASSFSSSNQPQHF
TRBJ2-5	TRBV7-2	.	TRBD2	TGTGCCAGCAGCTTCGGGACTAGCGGGATCGAGACCCAGTACTTC	CASSFGTSGIETQYF
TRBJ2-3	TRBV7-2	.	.	TGTGCCAGCAGCCAAGGACAGACCCTCACAGATACGCAGTATTTT	CASSQGQTLTDTQYF
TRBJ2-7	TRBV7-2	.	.	TGTGCCAGCAGCCTACTTTTCGCCGATACCTACGAGCAGTACTTC	CASSLLFADTYEQYF
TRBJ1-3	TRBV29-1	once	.	TGCAGCGCTGGGGGCGAAGAAGGAACTGGAAACACCATATATTTT	CSAGGEEGTGNTIYF
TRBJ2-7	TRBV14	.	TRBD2	TGTGCCAGCAGCCCCCCTAGCGGGCCAAACTACGAGCAGTACTTC	CASSPPSGPNYEQYF
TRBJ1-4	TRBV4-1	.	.	TGCGCCAGCAGCTACGGGGGAGGGGCAACTAATGAAAAACTGTTTTTT	CASSYGGGATNEKLFF
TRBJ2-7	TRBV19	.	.	TGTGCCAGTAGTATAGCCGGAGGGAATTACTACGAGCAGTACTTC	CASSIAGGNYYEQYF
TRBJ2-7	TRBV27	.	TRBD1	TGTGCCAGCAGGAGGCAACTACAGGGGGCTTGGTACGAGCAGTACTTC	CASRRQLQGAWYEQYF
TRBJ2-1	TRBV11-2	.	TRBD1	TGTGCCAGCAGCTCTGGGGCCTCAGGGGGTTCCTACAATGAGCAGTTCTTC	CASSSGASGGSYNEQFF
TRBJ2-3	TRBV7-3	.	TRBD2	TGTGCCAGCAGCTTAACCCTAGCGGGAGGCGCCACAGATACGCAGTATTTT	CASSLTLAGGATDTQYF